This TCR beta chain was identified during a study of cytomegalovirus exposure and HLA in healthy donors. Regarding the study as a whole: The authors confirmed in vitro that three CMV-associated chains were specific for CMV antigens.

The germline V gene has CDR1 SQVTM and CDR2 ANQGSEA. The CDR3 covers 15 residues. V lost 4 bases, J lost 1 base, and 16 bases lay in between. The data were produced by immunoSEQ multiplex PCR, yet TCRdb's version contains in-frame clones alone and is incomplete. Here the sample spans about 220,000 clones, around 90% being singletons. For this clone: Its antigen remains unidentified.

The V and J genes are TRBV29-1 and TRBJ1-2; D unclear. This TCR was sampled from a young woman in good health and CMV-seronegative. The sample comprised PBMCs. The CDR3 reads CSVVGSLGLNYGYTF. CDR3 nucleotide sequence: TGCAGCGTTGTAGGGAGTTTAGGCCTTAACTATGGCTACACCTTC.